Below are 10 T cell receptor beta chains sequenced from a single sample in a study of neurological immune-mediated disorders. Specified time point: longitudinal time-point 1 (baseline). TCRdb re-called the 5' RACE reads with MiXCR, one entry per CDR3 protein. The data contain about 71,000 distinct CDR3 sequences, roughly 10% of them singletons. Sequencing was performed on PBMCs. These TCRs come from a man aged 30 to 39 in good health.

Many counts were recorded for this clonotype. J is TRBJ2-7 and V is TRBV5-6; D possibly corresponds to TRBD1 (6 bases). The germline V gene encodes CDR1 SGHDT and CDR2 YYEEEE. The CDR3 runs to 16 residues. The V gene lost 0 bases and the J gene lost 9 bases, with 22 bases spanning the gap. The CDR3 protein is CASSLAGAELLRGQYF. CDR3 bases: TGTGCCAGCAGCTTGGCAGGGGCGGAACTCCTACGAGGGCAGTACTTC.

The sample holds many counts of this clonotype. The chain carries TRBV28 and TRBJ2-3; TRBD2 might be the D (5 bases). This CDR3 region has 16 residues. V was pared by 1 base and J by 5 bases, with 16 bases between. From germline, CDR1 is MDHEN and CDR2 SYDVKM. This CDR3 reads CASSLFREKPQDTQYF. The CDR3 DNA reads TGTGCCAGCAGTTTATTTAGGGAGAAGCCCCAAGATACGCAGTATTTT. The complete variable domain, with remaining parts taken from reference TRBV28 and TRBJ2-3, reads DVKVTQSSRYLVKRTGEKVFLECVQDMDHENMFWYRQDPGLGLRLIYFSYDVKMKEKGDIPEGYSVSREKKERFSLILESASTNQTSMYLCASSLFREKPQDTQYFGPGTRLTVL.

This clonotype was seen more than once but under ten times. The V gene is TRBV5-5, the J gene TRBJ1-2, with D perhaps matching TRBD1 (5 bases). With 0 bases removed from V and 4 bases from J, the gap between germline ends came to 10 bases. This CDR3 is built from 14 residues. CDR1 is SGHKS and CDR2 is YYEKEE in the germline V gene (reference sequence). The DNA for the CDR3 is TGTGCCAGCAGCTTGGAGGGGAGGTTCTATGGCTACACCTTC. Residues: CASSLEGRFYGYTF.

This clonotype was detected ten times or more. V and J are TRBV7-6 and TRBJ2-5; D is ambiguous. The CDR3 extends over 15 amino acids. Trimming removed 5 bases from V and 0 bases from J, with 13 bases in between. Germline loops: CDR1 SGHVS, CDR2 FNYEAQ. The CDR3 here is CASSHEAGNQETQYF. The DNA of the CDR3 is TGTGCCAGCAGCCACGAAGCAGGCAACCAAGAGACCCAGTACTTC.

This clonotype appeared many times. This sequence joins TRBV20-1 and TRBJ2-2; 10 positions match TRBD1. The CDR3 sequence is 16 residues long. In germline, CDR1 is DFQATT, CDR2 SNEGSKA (reference sequence). V gave up 3 bases and J gave up 5 bases; unmatched junction bases: 9. DNA for the CDR3: TGCAGTGCTAGTCGGTGGGACAGGGGTTATACCGGGGAGCTGTTTTTT. Its protein product is CSASRWDRGYTGELFF.

This clonotype was counted a few times. V usage is TRBV25-1 and J usage is TRBJ2-7, with D hard to call. Trimming took 5 bases from V and 5 from J, leaving 25 bases between them. CDR1 and CDR2 (germline): MGHDK, SYGVNS. CDR3 length: 17 amino acids. CDR3 nucleotide sequence: TGTGCCAGCAGTTCTCGCGTCACTATTGGGTTTAAGAACGAGCAGTACTTC. Its translation is CASSSRVTIGFKNEQYF.

J is TRBJ2-7 and V is TRBV5-6; 12 bases match TRBD2. The V gene's germline CDR1 is SGHDT and CDR2 YYEEEE. The V segment lost 4 bases and the J segment 11 bases; nucleotides outside the gene matches: 10. The length of the CDR3 is 14 residues. CDR3: CASSQTATSGREYF. Written as DNA, the CDR3 is TGTGCCAGCAGCCAGACCGCGACTAGCGGGAGAGAGTACTTC.

The rearrangement uses TRBV5-1 and TRBJ2-1; 7 bases line up with TRBD2. Looked up from germline, CDR1 is SGHRS and CDR2 is YFSETQ. The CDR3 consists of 17 residues. J was trimmed by 2 bases and V by 4 bases; bases with no gene match: 12. Here the CDR3 DNA reads TGCGCCAGCAGCGGAAACCCTGCCGGGACTACCTACAATGAGCAGTTCTTC. Its translation is CASSGNPAGTTYNEQFF. Full variable domain (rest looked up from reference TRBV5-1 and TRBJ2-1): KAGVTQTPRYLIKTRGQQVTLSCSPISGHRSVSWYQQTPGQGLQFLFEYFSETQRNKGNFPGRFSGRQFSNSRSEMNVSTLELGDSALYLCASSGNPAGTTYNEQFFGPGTRLTVL.

This clonotype has ten or more counts. The CDR3 sequence: CATSRDGTSGSFQETQYF. The CDR3 DNA reads TGTGCCACCAGCAGAGATGGGACTAGCGGATCTTTCCAAGAGACCCAGTACTTC. The chain couples TRBV15 to TRBJ2-5, with TRBD2 matching 11 bases. The CDR3 loop spans 18 amino acids. Looked up from germline, CDR1 is LNHNV and CDR2 is YYDKDF (reference sequence). The V segment lost 0 bases and the J segment 1 base; nucleotides outside the gene matches: 7.

This clonotype was found many times. The chain uses TRBV7-2 and TRBJ2-3; D not certain. Trimming removed 7 bases from V and 2 bases from J, with 10 bases in between. This CDR3 spans 13 amino acids. Germline loops: CDR1 SGHTA, CDR2 FQGNSA. CDR3 coding DNA: TGTGCCAGCAAGGATTACCTCACAGATACGCAGTATTTT. Translation gives CASKDYLTDTQYF. The full variable domain, completed using reference TRBV7-2 and TRBJ2-3, is GAGVSQSPSNKVTEKGKDVELRCDPISGHTALYWYRQSLGQGLEFLIYFQGNSAPDKSGLPSDRFSAERTGGSVSTLTIQRTQQEDSAVYLCASKDYLTDTQYFGPGTRLTVL.